In this sample, the clone carrying this TCR beta chain turned up once. Its antigen is undetermined. The sample is drawn from a study of T cell responses to AZD1222 COVID-19 vaccine. Study results and caveats: The study identified only five to seven AZD1222 recipients as seropositive at baseline. Among spike-specific TCRs, nearly half reportedly target unmutated variant regions.

Data came from immunoSEQ multiplex PCR; TCRdb stores just in-frame clones and leaves some out. The sample yields 200,000 or so clones, roughly 93% seen once. This clonotype was sampled from an adult in good health. Specimen: peripheral blood, collected on day 0 of AZD1222 vaccination.

The CDR3 is CASRIDDRGYGYTF. The CDR3 nucleotides read TGTGCCAGCAGGATAGACGACAGGGGGTATGGCTACACCTTC. The chain uses TRBV2 and TRBJ1-2; 9 bases are shared with TRBD1. Germline trimming cut 6 bases from V and 5 bases from J; bases unmatched to any gene: 7. The V gene's germline CDR1 is SNHLY and CDR2 FYNNEI. CDR3 length: 14 residues. The full variable domain, rest sourced from reference TRBV2 and TRBJ1-2, is EPEVTQTPSHQVTQMGQEVILRCVPISNHLYFYWYRQILGQKVEFLVSFYNNEISEKSEIFDDQFSVERPDGSNFTLKIRSTKLEDSAMYFCASRIDDRGYGYTFGSGTRLTVV.